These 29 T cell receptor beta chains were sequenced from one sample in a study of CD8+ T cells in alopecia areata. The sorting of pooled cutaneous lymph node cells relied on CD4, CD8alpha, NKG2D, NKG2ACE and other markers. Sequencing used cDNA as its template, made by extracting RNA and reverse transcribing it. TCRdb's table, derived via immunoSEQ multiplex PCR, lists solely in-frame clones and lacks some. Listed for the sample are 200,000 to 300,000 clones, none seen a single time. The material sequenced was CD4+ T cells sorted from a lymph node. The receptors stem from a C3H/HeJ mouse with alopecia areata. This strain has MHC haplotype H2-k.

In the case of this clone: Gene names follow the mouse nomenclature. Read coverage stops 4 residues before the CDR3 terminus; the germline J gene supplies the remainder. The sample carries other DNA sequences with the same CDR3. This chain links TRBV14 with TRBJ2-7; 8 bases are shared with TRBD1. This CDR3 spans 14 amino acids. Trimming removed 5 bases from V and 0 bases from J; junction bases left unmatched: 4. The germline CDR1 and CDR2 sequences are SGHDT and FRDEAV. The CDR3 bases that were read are TGTGCCAGCAGCCCCGGGACAGGCTCCTAT. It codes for CASSPGTGSY. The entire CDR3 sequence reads CASSPGTGSYEQYF.

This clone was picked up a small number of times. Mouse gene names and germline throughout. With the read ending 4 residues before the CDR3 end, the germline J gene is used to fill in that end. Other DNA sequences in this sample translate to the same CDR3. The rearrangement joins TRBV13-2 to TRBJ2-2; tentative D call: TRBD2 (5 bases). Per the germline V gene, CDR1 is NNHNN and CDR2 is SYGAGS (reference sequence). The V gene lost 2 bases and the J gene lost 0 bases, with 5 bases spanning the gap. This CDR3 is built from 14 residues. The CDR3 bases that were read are TGTGCCAGCGGTGACTGGGCAAACACCGGG. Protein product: CASGDWANTG. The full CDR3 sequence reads CASGDWANTGQLYF.

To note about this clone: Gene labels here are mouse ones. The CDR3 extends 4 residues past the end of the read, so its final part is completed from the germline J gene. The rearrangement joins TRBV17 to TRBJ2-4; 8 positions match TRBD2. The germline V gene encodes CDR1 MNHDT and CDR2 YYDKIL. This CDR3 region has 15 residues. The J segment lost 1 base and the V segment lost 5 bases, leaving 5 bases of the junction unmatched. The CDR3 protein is CASSPQLGGQNTLYF. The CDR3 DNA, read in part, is TGTGCTAGCAGTCCTCAACTGGGGGGTCAAAAC.

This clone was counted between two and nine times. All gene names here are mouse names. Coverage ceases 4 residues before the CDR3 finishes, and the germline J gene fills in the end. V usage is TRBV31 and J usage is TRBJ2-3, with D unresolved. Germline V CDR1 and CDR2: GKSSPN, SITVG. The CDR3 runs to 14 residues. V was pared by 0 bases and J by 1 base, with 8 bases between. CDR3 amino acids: CAWSLKGRAETLYF. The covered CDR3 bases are TGTGCCTGGAGTCTAAAGGGTCGTGCAGAA. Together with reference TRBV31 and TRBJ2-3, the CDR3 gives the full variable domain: AQTIHQWPVAEIKAVGSPLSLGCTIKGKSSPNLYWYWQATGGTLQQLFYSITVGQVESVVQLNLSASRPKDDQFILSTEKLLLSHSGFYLCAWSLKGRAETLYFGSGTRLTVL.

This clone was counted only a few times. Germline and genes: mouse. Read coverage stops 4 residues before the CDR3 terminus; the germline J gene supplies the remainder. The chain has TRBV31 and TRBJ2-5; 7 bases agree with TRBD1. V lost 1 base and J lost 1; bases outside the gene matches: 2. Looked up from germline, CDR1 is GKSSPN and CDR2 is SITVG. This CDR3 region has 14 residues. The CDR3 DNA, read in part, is TGTGCCTGGAGTCCCGACAGGGACCAAGAC. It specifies CAWSPDRDQD. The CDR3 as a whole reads CAWSPDRDQDTQYF.

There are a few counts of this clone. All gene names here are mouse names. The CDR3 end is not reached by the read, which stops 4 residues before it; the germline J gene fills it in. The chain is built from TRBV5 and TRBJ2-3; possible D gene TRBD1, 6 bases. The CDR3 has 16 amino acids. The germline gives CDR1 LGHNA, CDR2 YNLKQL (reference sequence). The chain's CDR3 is CASSQEGDKTRETLYF. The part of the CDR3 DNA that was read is TGTGCCAGCAGCCAAGAAGGGGACAAAACTAGAGAA.

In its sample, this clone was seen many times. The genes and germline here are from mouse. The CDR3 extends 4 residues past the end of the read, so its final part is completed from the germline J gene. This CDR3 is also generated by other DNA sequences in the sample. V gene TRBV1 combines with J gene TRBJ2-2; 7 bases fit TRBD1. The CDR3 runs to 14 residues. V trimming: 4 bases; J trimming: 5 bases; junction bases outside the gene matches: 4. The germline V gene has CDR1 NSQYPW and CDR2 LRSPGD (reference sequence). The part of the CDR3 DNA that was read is TGCACCTGCAGTGGGACAGGAAGGACCGGG. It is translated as CTCSGTGRTG. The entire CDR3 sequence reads CTCSGTGRTGQLYF.

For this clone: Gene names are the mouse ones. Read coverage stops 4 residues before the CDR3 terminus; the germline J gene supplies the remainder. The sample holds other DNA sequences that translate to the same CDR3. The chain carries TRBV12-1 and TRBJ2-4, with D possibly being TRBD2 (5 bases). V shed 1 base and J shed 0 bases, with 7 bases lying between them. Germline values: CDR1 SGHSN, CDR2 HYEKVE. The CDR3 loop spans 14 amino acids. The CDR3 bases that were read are TGTGCCAGCTCTCTGGTGGGGAGTCAAAAC. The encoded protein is CASSLVGSQN. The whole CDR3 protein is CASSLVGSQNTLYF.

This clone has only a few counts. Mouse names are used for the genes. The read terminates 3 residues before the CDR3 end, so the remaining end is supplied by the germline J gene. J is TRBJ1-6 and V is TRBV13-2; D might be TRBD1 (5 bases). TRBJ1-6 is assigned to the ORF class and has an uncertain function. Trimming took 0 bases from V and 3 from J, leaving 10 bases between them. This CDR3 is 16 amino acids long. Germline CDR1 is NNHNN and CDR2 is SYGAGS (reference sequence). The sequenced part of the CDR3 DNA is TGTGCCAGCGGTGATGCAGCCAGGGTCTATAATTCGCCC. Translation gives CASGDAARVYNSP. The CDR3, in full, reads CASGDAARVYNSPLYF.

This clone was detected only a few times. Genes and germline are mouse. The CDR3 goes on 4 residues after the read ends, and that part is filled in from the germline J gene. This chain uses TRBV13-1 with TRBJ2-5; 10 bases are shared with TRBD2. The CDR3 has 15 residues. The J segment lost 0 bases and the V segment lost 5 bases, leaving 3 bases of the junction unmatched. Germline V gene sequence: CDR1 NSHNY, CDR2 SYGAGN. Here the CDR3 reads CASRRLGGNQDTQYF. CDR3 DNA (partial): TGTGCCAGCAGGAGACTGGGGGGTAACCAAGAC.

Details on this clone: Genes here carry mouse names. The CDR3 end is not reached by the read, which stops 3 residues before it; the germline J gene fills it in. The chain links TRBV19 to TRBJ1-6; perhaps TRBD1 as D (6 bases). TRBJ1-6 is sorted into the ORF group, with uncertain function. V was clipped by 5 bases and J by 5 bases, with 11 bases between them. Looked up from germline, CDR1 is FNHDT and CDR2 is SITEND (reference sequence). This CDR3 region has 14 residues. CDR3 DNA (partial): TGTGCCAGCAGCCGGGACATACATAATTCGCCC. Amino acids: CASSRDIHNSP. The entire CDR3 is CASSRDIHNSPLYF.

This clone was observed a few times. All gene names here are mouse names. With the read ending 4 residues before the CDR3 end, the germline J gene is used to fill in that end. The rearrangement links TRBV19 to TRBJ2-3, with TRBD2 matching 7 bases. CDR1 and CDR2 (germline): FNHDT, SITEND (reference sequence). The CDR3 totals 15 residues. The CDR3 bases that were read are TGTGCCAGCAGTCCGGGACGGGGGGGGGAAGAA. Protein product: CASSPGRGGEE. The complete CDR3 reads CASSPGRGGEETLYF.

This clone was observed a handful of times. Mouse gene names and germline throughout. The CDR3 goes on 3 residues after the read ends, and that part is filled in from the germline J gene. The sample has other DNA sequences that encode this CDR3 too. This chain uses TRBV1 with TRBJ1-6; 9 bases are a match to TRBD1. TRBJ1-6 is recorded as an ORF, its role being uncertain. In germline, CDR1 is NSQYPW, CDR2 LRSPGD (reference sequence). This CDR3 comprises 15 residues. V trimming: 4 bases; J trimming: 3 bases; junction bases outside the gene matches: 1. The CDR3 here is CTCSVDRGYNSPLYF. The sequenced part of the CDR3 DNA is TGCACCTGCAGTGTGGACAGGGGCTATAATTCGCCC.

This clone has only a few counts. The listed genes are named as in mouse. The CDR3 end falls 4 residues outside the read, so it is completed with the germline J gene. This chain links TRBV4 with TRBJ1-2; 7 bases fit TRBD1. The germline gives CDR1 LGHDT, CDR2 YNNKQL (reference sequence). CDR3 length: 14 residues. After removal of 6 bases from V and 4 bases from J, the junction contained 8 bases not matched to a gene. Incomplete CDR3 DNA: TGTGCCAGCAGGAGGCAGGGGGAGGGCTCC. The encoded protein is CASRRQGEGS. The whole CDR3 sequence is CASRRQGEGSDYTF.

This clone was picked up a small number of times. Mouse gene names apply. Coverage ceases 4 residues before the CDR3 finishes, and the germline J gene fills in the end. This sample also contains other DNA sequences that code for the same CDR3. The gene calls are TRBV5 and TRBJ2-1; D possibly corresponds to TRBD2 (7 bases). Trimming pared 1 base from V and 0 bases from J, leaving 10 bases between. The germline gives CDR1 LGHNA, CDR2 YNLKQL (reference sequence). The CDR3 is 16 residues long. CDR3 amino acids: CASSQGLGANYAEQFF. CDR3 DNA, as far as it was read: TGTGCCAGCAGCCAAGGTCTGGGGGCTAACTATGCT.

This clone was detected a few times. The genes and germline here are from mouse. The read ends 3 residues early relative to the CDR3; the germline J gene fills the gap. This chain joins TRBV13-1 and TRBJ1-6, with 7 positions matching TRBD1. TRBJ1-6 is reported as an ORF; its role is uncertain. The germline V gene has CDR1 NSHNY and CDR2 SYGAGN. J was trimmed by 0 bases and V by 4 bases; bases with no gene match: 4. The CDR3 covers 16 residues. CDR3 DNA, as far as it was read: TGTGCCAGCAGTACCGGGACAGATTCCTATAATTCGCCC. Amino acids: CASSTGTDSYNSP. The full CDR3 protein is CASSTGTDSYNSPLYF.

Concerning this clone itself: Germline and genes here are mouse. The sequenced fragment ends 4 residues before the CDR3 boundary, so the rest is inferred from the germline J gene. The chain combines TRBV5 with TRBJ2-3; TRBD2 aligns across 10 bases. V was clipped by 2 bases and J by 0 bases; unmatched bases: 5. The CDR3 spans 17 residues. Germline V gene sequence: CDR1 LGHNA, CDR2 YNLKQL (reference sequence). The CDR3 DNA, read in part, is TGTGCCAGCAGCCAAAAACTGGGGGGGTCTAGTGCAGAA. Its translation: CASSQKLGGSSAE. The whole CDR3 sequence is CASSQKLGGSSAETLYF.

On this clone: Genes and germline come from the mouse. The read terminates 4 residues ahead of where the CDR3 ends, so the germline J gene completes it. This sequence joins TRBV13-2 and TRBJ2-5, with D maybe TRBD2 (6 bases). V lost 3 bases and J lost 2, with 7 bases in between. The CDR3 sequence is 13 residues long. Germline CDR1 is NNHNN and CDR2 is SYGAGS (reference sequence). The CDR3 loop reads CASGAGAQDTQYF. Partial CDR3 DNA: TGTGCCAGCGGTGCTGGGGCCCAAGAC.

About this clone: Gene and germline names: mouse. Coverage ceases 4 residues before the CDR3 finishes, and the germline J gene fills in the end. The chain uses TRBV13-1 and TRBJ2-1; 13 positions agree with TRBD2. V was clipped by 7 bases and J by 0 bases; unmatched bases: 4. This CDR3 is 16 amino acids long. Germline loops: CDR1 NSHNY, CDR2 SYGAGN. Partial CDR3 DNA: TGTGCCAGCGGGGGACTGGGGGGGTATAACTATGCT. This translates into CASGGLGGYNYA. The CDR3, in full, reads CASGGLGGYNYAEQFF.

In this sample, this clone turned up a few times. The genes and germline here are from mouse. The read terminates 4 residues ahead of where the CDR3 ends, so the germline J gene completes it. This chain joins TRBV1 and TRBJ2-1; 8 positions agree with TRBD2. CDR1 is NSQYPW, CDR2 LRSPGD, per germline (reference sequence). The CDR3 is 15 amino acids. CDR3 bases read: TGCACCTGCAGTGCAGATGGGGGGGAGGGAGCT. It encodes CTCSADGGEGA. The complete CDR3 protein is CTCSADGGEGAEQFF.

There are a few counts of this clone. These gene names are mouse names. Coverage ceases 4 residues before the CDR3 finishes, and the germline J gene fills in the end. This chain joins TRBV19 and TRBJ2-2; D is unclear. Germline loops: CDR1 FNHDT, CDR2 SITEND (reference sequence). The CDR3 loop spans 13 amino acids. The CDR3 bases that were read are TGTGCCAGCAGTATATCGCTGACAGGG. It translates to CASSISLTG. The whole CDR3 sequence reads CASSISLTGQLYF.

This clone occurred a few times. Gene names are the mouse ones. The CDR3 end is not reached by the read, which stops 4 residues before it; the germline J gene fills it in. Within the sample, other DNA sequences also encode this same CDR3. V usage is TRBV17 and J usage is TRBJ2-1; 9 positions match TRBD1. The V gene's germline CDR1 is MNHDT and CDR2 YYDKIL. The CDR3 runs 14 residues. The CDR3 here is CASSRYRGRAEQFF. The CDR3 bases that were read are TGTGCTAGCAGTAGATACAGGGGGCGAGCT. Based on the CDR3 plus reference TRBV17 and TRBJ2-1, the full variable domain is DTTVKQNPRYKLARVGKPVNLICSQTMNHDTMYWYQKKPNQAPKLLLFYYDKILNREADTFEKFQSSRPNNSFCSLYIGSAGLEYSAMYLCASSRYRGRAEQFFGPGTRLTVL.

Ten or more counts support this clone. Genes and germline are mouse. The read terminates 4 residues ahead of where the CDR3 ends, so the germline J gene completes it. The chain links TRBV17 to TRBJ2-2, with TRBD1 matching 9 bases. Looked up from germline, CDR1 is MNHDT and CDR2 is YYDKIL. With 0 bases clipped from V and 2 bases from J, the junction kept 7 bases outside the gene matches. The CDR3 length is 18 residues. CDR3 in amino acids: CASSRDPRTGANTGQLYF. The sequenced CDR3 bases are TGTGCTAGCAGTAGAGATCCCCGGACAGGGGCCAACACCGGG.

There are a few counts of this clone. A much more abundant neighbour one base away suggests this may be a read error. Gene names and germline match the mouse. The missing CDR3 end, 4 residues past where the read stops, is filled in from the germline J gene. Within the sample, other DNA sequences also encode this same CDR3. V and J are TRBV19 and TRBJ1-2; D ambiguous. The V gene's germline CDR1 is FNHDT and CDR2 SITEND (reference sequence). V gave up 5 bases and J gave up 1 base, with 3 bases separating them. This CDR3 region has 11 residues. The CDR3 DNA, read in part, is TGTGCCAGCAGCCAAAACTCC. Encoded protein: CASSQNS. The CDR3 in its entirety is CASSQNSDYTF.

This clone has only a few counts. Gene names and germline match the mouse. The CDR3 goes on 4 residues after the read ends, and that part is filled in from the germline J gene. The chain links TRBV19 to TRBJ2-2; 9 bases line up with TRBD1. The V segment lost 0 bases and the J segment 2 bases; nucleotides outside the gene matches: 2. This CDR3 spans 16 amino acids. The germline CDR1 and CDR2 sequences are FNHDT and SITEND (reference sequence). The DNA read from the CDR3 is TGTGCCAGCAGTATAGGCGGGACAGGGAACACCGGG. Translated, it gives CASSIGGTGNTG. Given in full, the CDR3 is CASSIGGTGNTGQLYF.

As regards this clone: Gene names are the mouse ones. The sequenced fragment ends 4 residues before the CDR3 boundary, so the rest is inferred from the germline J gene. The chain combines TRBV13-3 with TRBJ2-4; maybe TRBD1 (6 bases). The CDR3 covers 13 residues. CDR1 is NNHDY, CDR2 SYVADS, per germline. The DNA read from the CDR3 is TGTGCCAGCAGTGACAGGGGAGGGAAC. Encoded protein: CASSDRGGN. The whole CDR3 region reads CASSDRGGNTLYF.

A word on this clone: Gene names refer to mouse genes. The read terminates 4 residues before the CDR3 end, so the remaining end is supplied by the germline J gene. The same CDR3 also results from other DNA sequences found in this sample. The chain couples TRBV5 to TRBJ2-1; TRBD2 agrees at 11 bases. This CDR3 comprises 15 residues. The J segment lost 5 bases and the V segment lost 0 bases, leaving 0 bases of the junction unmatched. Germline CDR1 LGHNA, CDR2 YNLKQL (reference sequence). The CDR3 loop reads CASSQETGGDAEQFF. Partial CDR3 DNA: TGTGCCAGCAGCCAAGAGACTGGGGGGGATGCT.

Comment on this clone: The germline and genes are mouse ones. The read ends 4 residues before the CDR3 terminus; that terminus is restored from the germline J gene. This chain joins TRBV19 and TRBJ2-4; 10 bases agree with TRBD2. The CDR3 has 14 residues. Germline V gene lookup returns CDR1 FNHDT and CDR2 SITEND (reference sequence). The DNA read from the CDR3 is TGTGCCAGCAGACCTCGACTGGGGGGAAAC. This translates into CASRPRLGGN. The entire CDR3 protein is CASRPRLGGNTLYF. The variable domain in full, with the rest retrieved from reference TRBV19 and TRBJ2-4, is GGIITQTPKFLIGQEGQKLTLKCQQNFNHDTMYWYRQDSGKGLRLIYYSITENDLQKGDLSEGYDASREKKSSFSLTVTSAQKNEMAVFLCASRPRLGGNTLYFGAGTRLSVL.

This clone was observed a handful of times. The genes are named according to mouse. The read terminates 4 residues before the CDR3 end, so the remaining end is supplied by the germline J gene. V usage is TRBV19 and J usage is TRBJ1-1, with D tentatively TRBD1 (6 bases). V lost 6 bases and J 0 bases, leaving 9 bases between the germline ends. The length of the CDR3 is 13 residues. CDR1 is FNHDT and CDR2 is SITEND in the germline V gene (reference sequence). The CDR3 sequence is CASIGTTNTEVFF. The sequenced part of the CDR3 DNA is TGTGCCAGCATAGGGACAACAAACACA.